This entry lists 6 T cell receptor beta chains sequenced from one sample in a study of T-cell memory formation after mild COVID-19. TCRdb reprocessed the 5' RACE reads with MiXCR, giving one entry per CDR3 protein. The table has about 390,000 distinct CDR3 sequences, under 25% seen once; the top ten hold around an eighth. Material for sequencing was PBMCs or a T cell subset sorted from them (not recorded which). The origin of the receptors is an adult woman who had mild COVID-19 (a few samples of this study predate the infection). Cell type and time point are not known.

This clonotype has only one observation. This chain links TRBV7-9 with TRBJ2-3; 9 bases agree with TRBD2. The trim removed 1 base at V and 3 bases at J, leaving 2 bases unmatched. This CDR3 is built from 15 residues. Germline CDR1 is SEHNR and CDR2 is FQNEAQ (reference sequence). The CDR3 loop reads CASSLGLAETDTQYF. The CDR3 DNA reads TGTGCCAGCAGCTTAGGACTAGCGGAAACAGATACGCAGTATTTT.

This clonotype appeared many times. The gene calls are TRBV18 and TRBJ1-1; TRBD1 matches 8 bases. In germline, CDR1 is KGHSH, CDR2 LQKENI. The CDR3 sequence is 13 residues long. Germline trimming cut 8 bases from V and 1 base from J; bases unmatched to any gene: 3. CDR3 nucleotides: TGTGCCAGCAGTCAGGGGGCGAACACTGAAGCTTTCTTT. Translated: CASSQGANTEAFF.

This clonotype was seen at least ten times. The V gene is TRBV4-1, the J gene TRBJ2-5, with D maybe TRBD1 (6 bases). Trimming removed 3 bases from V and 9 bases from J, with 23 bases in between. The CDR3 consists of 16 residues. Germline V gives CDR1 MGHRA, CDR2 YSYEKL. CDR3 DNA sequence: TGCGCCAGCAGCCACCAAGGGAAGGACGGCGCAGGGGCCCAGTACTTC. This sequence encodes CASSHQGKDGAGAQYF.

This chain connects TRBV3-1 to TRBJ2-2; no reliable D call. The CDR3 has 12 amino acids. The germline gives CDR1 LGHDT, CDR2 YNNKEL (reference sequence). V gave up 1 base and J gave up 4 bases, with 1 base separating them. CDR3 in DNA: TGTGCCAGCAGCCAAGGCACCGGGGAGCTGTTTTTT. Translated: CASSQGTGELFF.

A few counts support this clonotype. J is TRBJ1-1 and V is TRBV6-5; weak D call: TRBD1 (6 bases). The V end was cut by 0 bases, the J end by 7 bases, with 12 bases between. This CDR3 contains 14 residues. CDR1 MNHEY and CDR2 SVGAGI come from the germline V gene. In DNA, the CDR3 is TGTGCCAGCAGTTACTCGATCCAGGGGATTGAAGCTTTCTTT. Residues: CASSYSIQGIEAFF.

The sample holds many counts of this clonotype. The V and J genes are TRBV5-1 and TRBJ2-1; 9 bases map to TRBD2. J was trimmed by 3 bases and V by 0 bases; bases with no gene match: 7. The CDR3 contains 17 residues. CDR1 and CDR2 from the germline V gene are SGHRS and YFSETQ. The CDR3 protein is CASSLGSATSGYNEQFF. In nucleotides, the CDR3 is TGCGCCAGCAGCTTGGGGTCTGCGACTAGCGGCTACAATGAGCAGTTCTTC.